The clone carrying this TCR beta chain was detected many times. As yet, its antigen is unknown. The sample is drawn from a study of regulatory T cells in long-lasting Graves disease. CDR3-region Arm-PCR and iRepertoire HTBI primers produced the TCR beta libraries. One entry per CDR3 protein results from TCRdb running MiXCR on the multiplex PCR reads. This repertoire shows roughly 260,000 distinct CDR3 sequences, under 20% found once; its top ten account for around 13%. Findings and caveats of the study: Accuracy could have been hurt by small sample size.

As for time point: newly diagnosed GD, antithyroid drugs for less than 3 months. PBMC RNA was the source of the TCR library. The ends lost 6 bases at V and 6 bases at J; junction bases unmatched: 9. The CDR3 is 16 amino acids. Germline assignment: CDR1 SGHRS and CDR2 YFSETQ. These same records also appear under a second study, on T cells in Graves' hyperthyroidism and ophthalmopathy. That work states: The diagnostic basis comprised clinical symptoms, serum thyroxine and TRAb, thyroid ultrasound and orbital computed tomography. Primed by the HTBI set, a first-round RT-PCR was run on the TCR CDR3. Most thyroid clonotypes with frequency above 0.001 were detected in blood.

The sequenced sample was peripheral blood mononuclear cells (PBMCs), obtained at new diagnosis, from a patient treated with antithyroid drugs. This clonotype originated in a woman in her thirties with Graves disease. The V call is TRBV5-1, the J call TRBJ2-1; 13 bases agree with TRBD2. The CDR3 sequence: CASNPLTSGGPNEQFF. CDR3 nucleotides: TGCGCCAGCAACCCCTTGACTAGCGGGGGGCCCAATGAGCAGTTCTTC.